This T cell receptor (beta chain) was recorded in a study of metastatic and nonmetastatic thyroid tumors. Study overall: The authors compared repertoires across blood and tumor or nodule tissue from malignant and benign thyroid patients.

Thyroid surgery was performed in patients who had received no treatment beforehand. Study-wide findings and caveats: When malignant thyroid tumors were compared with benign nodules, TCR beta diversity was reportedly significantly higher in the malignant tumors. This held in both blood and tumor samples.

Comment on this clone: Its antigen is currently unknown.

The CDR3 is 14 amino acids. The junction had 1 base not matched to a gene; V was cut back by 3 bases and J by 1 base. From germline, CDR1 is SGHAT and CDR2 FQNNGV. Under the authors' procedure: Variation in CDR3 across clinicopathological groups served as the basis for constructing a distant-metastasis classifier in papillary thyroid cancer. TCRdb re-called clones from the PCR reads using MiXCR. Clone size and V and J calls follow TCRdb, not the original study. The sample lists about 15,000 clones, 31% occurring once. This sequence was found in a female donor with papillary thyroid cancer or a benign thyroid nodule (not recorded which). Some clones in this sample may be carry-over from other donors' samples. The sample taken for sequencing was blood. J is TRBJ1-2 and V is TRBV11-2; 8 bases align to TRBD1. Here the CDR3 reads CASSFTGGNYGYTF. CDR3 in DNA: TGTGCCAGCAGCTTCACAGGGGGTAACTATGGCTACACCTTC.